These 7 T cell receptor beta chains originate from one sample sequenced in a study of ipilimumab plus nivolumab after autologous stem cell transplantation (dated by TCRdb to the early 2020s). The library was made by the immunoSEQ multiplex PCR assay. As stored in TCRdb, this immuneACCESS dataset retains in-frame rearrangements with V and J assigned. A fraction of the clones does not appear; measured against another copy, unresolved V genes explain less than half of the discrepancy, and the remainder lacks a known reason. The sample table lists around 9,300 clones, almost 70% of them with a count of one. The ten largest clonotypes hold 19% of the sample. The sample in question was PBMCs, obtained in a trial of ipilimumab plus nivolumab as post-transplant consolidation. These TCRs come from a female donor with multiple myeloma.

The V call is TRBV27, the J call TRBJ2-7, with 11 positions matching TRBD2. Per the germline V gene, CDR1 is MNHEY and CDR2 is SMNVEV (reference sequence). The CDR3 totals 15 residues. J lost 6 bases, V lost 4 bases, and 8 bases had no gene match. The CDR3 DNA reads TGTGCCAGCAGTTCCCCCTCACTAGCGGGAGTCGAGCAGTACTTC. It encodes CASSSPSLAGVEQYF.

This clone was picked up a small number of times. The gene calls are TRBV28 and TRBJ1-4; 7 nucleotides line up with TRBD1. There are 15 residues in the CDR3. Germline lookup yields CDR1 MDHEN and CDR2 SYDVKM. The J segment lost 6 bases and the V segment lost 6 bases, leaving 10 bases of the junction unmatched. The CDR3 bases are TGTGCCAGCAGGTTAAACAGGGGATTGTATGAAAAACTGTTTTTT. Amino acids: CASRLNRGLYEKLFF. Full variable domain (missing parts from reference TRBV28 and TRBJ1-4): DVKVTQSSRYLVKRTGEKVFLECVQDMDHENMFWYRQDPGLGLRLIYFSYDVKMKEKGDIPEGYSVSREKKERFSLILESASTNQTSMYLCASRLNRGLYEKLFFGSGTQLSVL.

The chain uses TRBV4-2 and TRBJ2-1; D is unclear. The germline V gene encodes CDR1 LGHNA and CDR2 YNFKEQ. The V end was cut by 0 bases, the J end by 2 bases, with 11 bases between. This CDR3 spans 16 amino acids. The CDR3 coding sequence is TGTGCCAGCAGCCAAGATAGAGTGGATCCCTACAATGAGCAGTTCTTC. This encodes CASSQDRVDPYNEQFF.

CDR3 residues: CAISESAGAHEQYF. The CDR3 DNA is TGTGCCATCAGTGAGTCGGCGGGGGCCCACGAGCAGTACTTC. The V gene is TRBV10-3, the J gene TRBJ2-7; D may be TRBD2 (7 bases). The CDR3 has 14 residues. The germline V gene has CDR1 ENHRY and CDR2 SYGVKD. Trimming took off 0 bases at V and 5 bases at J, with 11 bases between the two ends.

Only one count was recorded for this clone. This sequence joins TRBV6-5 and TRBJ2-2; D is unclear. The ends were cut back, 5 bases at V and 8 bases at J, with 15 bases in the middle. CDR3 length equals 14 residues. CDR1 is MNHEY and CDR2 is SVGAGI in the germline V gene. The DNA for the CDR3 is TGTGCCAGCAGTGAAGTGATCCGACCTGGGGAGCTGTTTTTT. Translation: CASSEVIRPGELFF.

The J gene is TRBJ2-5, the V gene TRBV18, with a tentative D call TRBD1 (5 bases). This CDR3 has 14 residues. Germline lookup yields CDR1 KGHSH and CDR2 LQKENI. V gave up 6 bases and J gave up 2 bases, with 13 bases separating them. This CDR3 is CASSKGNSQETQYF. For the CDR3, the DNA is TGTGCCAGCTCCAAGGGGAATTCGCAAGAGACCCAGTACTTC.

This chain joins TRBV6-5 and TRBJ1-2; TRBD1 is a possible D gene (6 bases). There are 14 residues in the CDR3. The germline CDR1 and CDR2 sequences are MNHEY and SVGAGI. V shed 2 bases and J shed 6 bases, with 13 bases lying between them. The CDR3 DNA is TGTGCCAGCAGTTACGGCAGGGGTCAGCATGGCTACACCTTC. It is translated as CASSYGRGQHGYTF.